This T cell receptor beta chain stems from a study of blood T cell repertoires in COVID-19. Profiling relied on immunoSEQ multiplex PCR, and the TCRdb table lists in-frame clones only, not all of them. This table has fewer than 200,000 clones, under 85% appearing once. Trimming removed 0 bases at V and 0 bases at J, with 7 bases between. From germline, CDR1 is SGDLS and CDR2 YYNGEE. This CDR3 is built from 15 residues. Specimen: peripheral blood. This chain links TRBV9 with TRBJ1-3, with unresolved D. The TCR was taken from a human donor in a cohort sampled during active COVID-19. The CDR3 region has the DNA TGTGCCAGCAGCGTAGAAGATAGCTCTGGAAACACCATATATTTT. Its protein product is CASSVEDSSGNTIYF.